One sample yielded the 20 T cell receptor beta chains listed below, sequenced in a study of immune heterogeneity within non-small cell lung tumors. TCR beta CDR3 was amplified by multiplex PCR, first round approximately 10 cycles, 32 V and 13 J primers. In TCRdb, the multiplex PCR reads were re-called with MiXCR into one record per CDR3 protein. The table records 2,500 or so distinct CDR3 sequences, approximately 27% of them present only once. Bulk tumor genomic DNA served as template, at roughly 600 ng per sample. Multiple widely separated biopsies were taken from each primary tumor at surgery. Curative surgery was performed on patients who had untreated, newly diagnosed non-small cell lung cancer. The sequencing sample was made of lung tumor tissue. These TCRs come from a man in his forties or fifties with non-small cell lung cancer.

This clonotype is medium-sized within its sample. DNA for the CDR3: TGTGCCACCAGTGATTTACGGCTAGGAATCGAGACCCAGTACTTC. Protein sequence: CATSDLRLGIETQYF. The chain uses TRBV24-1 and TRBJ2-5, with D uncertain. Trimming removed 1 base at V and 5 bases at J, with 13 bases between. CDR3 length: 15 amino acids. CDR1 is KGHDR, CDR2 SFDVKD, per germline.

By sample fraction, this clonotype is medium-sized. The rearrangement links TRBV20-1 to TRBJ1-2; no definite D call. This CDR3 region has 13 residues. Trimming shortened V by 5 bases and J by 3 bases, and 13 bases separated the two germline ends. Germline V gene data show CDR1 as DFQATT and CDR2 as SNEGSKA (reference sequence). The CDR3: CSARTEIHYGYTF. CDR3 sequence (DNA): TGCAGTGCTCGCACAGAAATACACTATGGCTACACCTTC.

This clonotype was picked up a small number of times. J is TRBJ2-2 and V is TRBV28; D is unclear. Per germline, CDR1 MDHEN and CDR2 SYDVKM. The V end was cut by 5 bases, the J end by 4 bases, with 14 bases between. There are 15 residues in the CDR3. DNA of the CDR3: TGTGCCAGCAGTCGCCCAAGCCCGGGCACCGGGGAGCTGTTTTTT. Translation gives CASSRPSPGTGELFF.

The rearrangement joins TRBV4-2 to TRBJ2-1, with 10 bases that match TRBD2. CDR3 size: 18 residues. Germline values: CDR1 LGHNA, CDR2 YNFKEQ. The V and J ends lost 1 base and 5 bases, in that order; junction bases with no gene match: 11. The CDR3 region has the DNA TGTGCCAGCAGCCAAGTTATTTTGACTAGCGGGTACCACAATGAGCAGTTCTTC. Translation gives CASSQVILTSGYHNEQFF.

This clonotype is labeled as medium-sized. This chain uses TRBV6-5 with TRBJ2-7; maybe TRBD2 (5 bases). From germline, CDR1 is MNHEY and CDR2 SVGAGI. The CDR3 runs 14 residues. The V end was cut by 2 bases, the J end by 2 bases, with 10 bases between. CDR3 bases: TGTGCCAGCAGTTACGTAGCGATCGCCTACGAGCAGTACTTC. Translating it yields CASSYVAIAYEQYF.

Only a few counts were recorded for this clonotype. The rearrangement joins TRBV4-1 to TRBJ2-4, with 11 bases identical to TRBD2. The CDR3 loop spans 13 amino acids. CDR1 and CDR2 from the germline V gene are MGHRA and YSYEKL. V lost 5 bases and J lost 8; bases outside the gene matches: 2. CDR3 bases: TGCGCCAGCAGCGGGACTAGCGGTGACATTCAGTACTTC. It is translated as CASSGTSGDIQYF.

Of note for this clonotype: A junction end diverges from the germline sequence, so it may reflect a read error. This sequence joins TRBV7-9 and TRBJ2-7, with D perhaps TRBD1 (5 bases). This CDR3 is 13 amino acids long. Germline CDR1 reads SEHNR; CDR2 reads FQNEAQ (reference sequence). CDR3 nucleotide sequence: TGTGTCAGCACCATGGAGCAGGGTTTAGAGCAGTACTTC. Protein sequence: CVSTMEQGLEQYF.

This clonotype rates as medium-sized (0.01 to 0.1%). The rearrangement uses TRBV19 and TRBJ1-4; TRBD1 aligns across 10 bases. Germline trimming cut 1 base from V and 0 bases from J; bases unmatched to any gene: 5. The CDR3 loop spans 18 amino acids. Germline CDR1 is LNHDA and CDR2 is SQIVND (reference sequence). This chain's CDR3 is CASSIGWDRGATNEKLFF. DNA of the CDR3: TGTGCCAGTAGTATAGGCTGGGACAGGGGTGCAACTAATGAAAAACTGTTTTTT.

The sample holds many counts of this clonotype. The CDR3 sequence: CSARDLPKVLQFF. The CDR3 bases are TGCAGTGCTAGAGACCTCCCCAAGGTCCTTCAGTTCTTC. The chain couples TRBV20-1 to TRBJ2-1; no firm D call. Germline lookup yields CDR1 DFQATT and CDR2 SNEGSKA (reference sequence). CDR3 length: 13 residues. V was pared by 0 bases and J by 13 bases, with 16 bases between.

This clonotype is categorized as medium-sized. The gene calls are TRBV30 and TRBJ1-4; D gene unclear. Germline-derived CDR1 and CDR2 are GTSNPN and SVGIG (reference sequence). The CDR3 has 13 residues. Trimming stripped 1 base from V and 7 bases from J, with 10 bases between. DNA of the CDR3: TGTGCCTGGAGTGGAGAGGGAGTTGAAAAACTGTTTTTT. Encoded protein: CAWSGEGVEKLFF. Using reference TRBV30 and TRBJ1-4 for the parts outside the CDR3, the full variable domain is SQTIHQWPATLVQPVGSPLSLECTVEGTSNPNLYWYRQAAGRGLQLLFYSVGIGQISSEVPQNLSASRPQDRQFILSSKKLLLSDSGFYLCAWSGEGVEKLFFGSGTQLSVL.

This clonotype appeared once. A clone one base away is much larger, so this may be a read error. This chain uses TRBV5-5 with TRBJ2-5, with 7 bases that match TRBD1. Germline trimming cut 7 bases from V and 5 bases from J; bases unmatched to any gene: 11. CDR3 length equals 14 residues. CDR1 is SGHKS, CDR2 YYEKEE, per germline (reference sequence). This CDR3 reads CASSSYRGVETQYF. CDR3 bases: TGTGCCAGCTCCTCCTACAGGGGAGTTGAGACCCAGTACTTC.

For this clonotype: A much larger clone lies one base from this, so it may be a read error. V usage is TRBV28 and J usage is TRBJ2-3; 8 nucleotides match TRBD1. The germline CDR1 and CDR2 sequences are MDHEN and SYDVKM. There are 18 residues in the CDR3. V trimming: 8 bases; J trimming: 1 base; junction bases outside the gene matches: 17. CDR3 region: CASPPGTGTGSGTDTQYF. DNA for the CDR3: TGTGCCAGCCCACCCGGGACAGGTACCGGCTCCGGCACAGATACGCAGTATTTT.

This clonotype is medium-sized. The CDR3 loop reads CASSRQGTNYGYTF. CDR3 bases: TGTGCCAGCAGCCGACAGGGAACTAACTATGGCTACACCTTC. The chain links TRBV7-2 to TRBJ1-2; 7 bases align to TRBD1. The CDR3 is made up of 14 amino acids. After removal of 5 bases from V and 0 bases from J, the junction contained 3 bases not matched to a gene. Germline CDR1 and CDR2: SGHTA and FQGNSA. Full variable domain (rest looked up from reference TRBV7-2 and TRBJ1-2): GAGVSQSPSNKVTEKGKDVELRCDPISGHTALYWYRQSLGQGLEFLIYFQGNSAPDKSGLPSDRFSAERTGGSVSTLTIQRTQQEDSAVYLCASSRQGTNYGYTFGSGTRLTVV.

Judged by abundance, this clonotype is medium-sized. The chain joins TRBV4-2 to TRBJ2-1; D is possibly TRBD2 (6 bases). Trimming took off 4 bases at V and 1 base at J, with 17 bases between the two ends. Germline CDR1 reads LGHNA; CDR2 reads YNFKEQ. This CDR3 comprises 17 residues. CDR3 in DNA: TGTGCCAGCAGCCTCGGAGGGCCGCCGGGATCCTACAATGAGCAGTTCTTC. Translated: CASSLGGPPGSYNEQFF.

In its sample, this clonotype was seen once. A much larger clone differs by one base, so this may be a read error. The V and J genes are TRBV6-2 or TRBV6-3 and TRBJ2-3; the D gene is possibly TRBD1 (8 bases). V was trimmed by 6 bases and J by 7 bases, leaving 20 bases between them. The CDR3 is 15 amino acids. Per the germline V gene, CDR1 is MNHEY and CDR2 is SVGEGT. The CDR3, as DNA: TGTGCCAGCAGCAGAGGACAGGGAGGGACATATACGCAGTATTTT. Translation: CASSRGQGGTYTQYF.

The chain joins TRBV27 to TRBJ2-5; 8 nucleotides agree with TRBD1. This CDR3 spans 15 amino acids. The trim removed 1 base at V and 5 bases at J, leaving 6 bases unmatched. In germline, CDR1 is MNHEY, CDR2 SMNVEV (reference sequence). The CDR3 region is CASSLWTGYYETQYF. DNA for the CDR3: TGTGCCAGCAGTTTATGGACAGGGTATTATGAGACCCAGTACTTC.

Note on this clonotype: A read error may be the cause here, since a much bigger clone is one base away. The chain combines TRBV27 with TRBJ2-7, with D unclear. Germline lookup yields CDR1 MNHEY and CDR2 SMNVEV (reference sequence). The CDR3 is made up of 13 amino acids. CDR3 loop: CSSSLLSTYEQYF. The CDR3 region has the DNA TGTTCCAGCAGTTTACTATCCACCTACGAGCAGTACTTC.

By its share, this clonotype is medium-sized. The V call is TRBV4-1, the J call TRBJ2-3; no definite D call. V was shortened by 1 base and J by 3 bases, with 2 bases between the two germline ends. CDR3 length: 12 amino acids. Germline lookup yields CDR1 MGHRA and CDR2 YSYEKL. CDR3: CASSQATDTQYF. DNA for the CDR3: TGCGCCAGCAGCCAAGCAACAGATACGCAGTATTTT.

Regarding this clonotype: Given a much more abundant clone one base away, this may be a read error. The V gene is TRBV7-2, the J gene TRBJ1-3, with unresolved D. This CDR3 has 15 residues. The V end was cut by 7 bases, the J end by 4 bases, with 17 bases between. Per the germline V gene, CDR1 is SGHTA and CDR2 is FQGNSA. For the CDR3, the DNA is TGTGCCAGCACTTCCCTGGTCTCTTCGGGAAACACCATATATTTT. Its protein is CASTSLVSSGNTIYF. The complete variable domain, with remaining parts taken from reference TRBV7-2 and TRBJ1-3, reads GAGVSQSPSNKVTEKGKDVELRCDPISGHTALYWYRQSLGQGLEFLIYFQGNSAPDKSGLPSDRFSAERTGGSVSTLTIQRTQQEDSAVYLCASTSLVSSGNTIYFGEGSWLTVV.

This clonotype occurred a few times. Since a much larger clone is just one base distant, this may be a read error. The chain joins TRBV6-2 or TRBV6-3 to TRBJ2-7; 9 positions match TRBD1. V lost 2 bases to trimming and J lost 2 bases; unmatched junction nucleotides: 7. The CDR3 has 16 residues. Per germline, CDR1 MNHEY and CDR2 SVGEGT. DNA for the CDR3: TGTGCCAGCAGTTACGCCCGGGACAGGGATACCTACGAGCAGTACTTC. Protein sequence: CASSYARDRDTYEQYF.